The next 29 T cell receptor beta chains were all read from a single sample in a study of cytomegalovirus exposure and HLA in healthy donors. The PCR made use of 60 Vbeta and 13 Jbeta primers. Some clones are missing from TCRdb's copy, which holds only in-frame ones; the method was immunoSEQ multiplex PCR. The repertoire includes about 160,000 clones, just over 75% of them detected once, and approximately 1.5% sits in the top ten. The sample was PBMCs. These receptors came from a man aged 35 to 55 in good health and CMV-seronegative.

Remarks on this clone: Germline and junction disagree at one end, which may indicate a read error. The CDR3 DNA sequence: TGTTCCAGCAGCCCAGGGACTGAAGCTTTCTTT. Translated, it gives CSSSPGTEAFF. The J gene is TRBJ1-1, the V gene TRBV7-9, with D perhaps matching TRBD1 (5 bases). Germline CDR1 reads SEHNR; CDR2 reads FQNEAQ (reference sequence). This CDR3 is 11 amino acids long.

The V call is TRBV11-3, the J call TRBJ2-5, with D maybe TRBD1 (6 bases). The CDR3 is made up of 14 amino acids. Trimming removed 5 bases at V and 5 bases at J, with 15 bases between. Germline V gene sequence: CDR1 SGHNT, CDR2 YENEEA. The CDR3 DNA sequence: TGTGCCAGCAGCCCAAACAGGGATTGGGAGACCCAGTACTTC. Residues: CASSPNRDWETQYF. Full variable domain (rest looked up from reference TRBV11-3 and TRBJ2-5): EAGVVQSPRYKIIEKKQPVAFWCNPISGHNTLYWYLQNLGQGPELLIRYENEEAVDDSQLPKDRFSAERLKGVDSTLKIQPAELGDSAVYLCASSPNRDWETQYFGPGTRLLVL.

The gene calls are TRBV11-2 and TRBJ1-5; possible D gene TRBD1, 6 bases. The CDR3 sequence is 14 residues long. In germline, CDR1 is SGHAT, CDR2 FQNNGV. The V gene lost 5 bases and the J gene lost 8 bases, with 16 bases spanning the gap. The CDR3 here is CASSQTGPGEPQHF. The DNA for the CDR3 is TGTGCCAGCAGCCAGACAGGCCCGGGCGAGCCCCAGCATTTT.

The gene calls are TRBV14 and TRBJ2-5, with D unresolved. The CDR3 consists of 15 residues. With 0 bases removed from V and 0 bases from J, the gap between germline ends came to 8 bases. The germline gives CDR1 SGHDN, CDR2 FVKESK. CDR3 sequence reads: CASSQEGWDQETQYF. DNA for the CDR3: TGTGCCAGCAGCCAAGAGGGCTGGGACCAAGAGACCCAGTACTTC.

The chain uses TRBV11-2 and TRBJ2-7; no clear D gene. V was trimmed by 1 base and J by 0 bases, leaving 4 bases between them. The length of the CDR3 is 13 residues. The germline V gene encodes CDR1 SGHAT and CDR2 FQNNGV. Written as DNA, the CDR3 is TGTGCCAGCAGCTTAGGCGACTCCTACGAGCAGTACTTC. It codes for CASSLGDSYEQYF.

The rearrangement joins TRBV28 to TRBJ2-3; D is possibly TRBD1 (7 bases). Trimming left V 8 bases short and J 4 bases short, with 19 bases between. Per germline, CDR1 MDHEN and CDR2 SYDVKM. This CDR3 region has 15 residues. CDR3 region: CASGRQGGGPDTQYF. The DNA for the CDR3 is TGTGCCAGCGGCAGACAGGGAGGAGGGCCAGATACGCAGTATTTT.

This CDR3 reads CASSSQGKMNTEAFF. In DNA form, the CDR3 reads TGTGCCAGCAGCTCCCAGGGGAAGATGAACACTGAAGCTTTCTTT. The chain has TRBV9 and TRBJ1-1, with D perhaps TRBD1 (6 bases). The germline V gene has CDR1 SGDLS and CDR2 YYNGEE. V was pared by 4 bases and J by 0 bases, with 13 bases between. The CDR3 has 15 residues.

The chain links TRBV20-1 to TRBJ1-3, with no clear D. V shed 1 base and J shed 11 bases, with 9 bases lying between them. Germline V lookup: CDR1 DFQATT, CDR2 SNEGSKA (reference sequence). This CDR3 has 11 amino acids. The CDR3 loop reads CSARVAGSIYF. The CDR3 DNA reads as TGCAGTGCTAGAGTAGCCGGGTCCATATATTTT.

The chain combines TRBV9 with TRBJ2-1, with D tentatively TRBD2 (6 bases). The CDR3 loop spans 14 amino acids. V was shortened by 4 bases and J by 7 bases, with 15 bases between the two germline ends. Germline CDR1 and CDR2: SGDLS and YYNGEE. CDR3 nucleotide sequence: TGTGCCAGCAGCTTCAGGGTTGCGGGGAATGAGCAGTTCTTC. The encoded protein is CASSFRVAGNEQFF. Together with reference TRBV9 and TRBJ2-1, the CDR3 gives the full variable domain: DSGVTQTPKHLITATGQRVTLRCSPRSGDLSVYWYQQSLDQGLQFLIQYYNGEERAKGNILERFSAQQFPDLHSELNLSSLELGDSALYFCASSFRVAGNEQFFGPGTRLTVL.

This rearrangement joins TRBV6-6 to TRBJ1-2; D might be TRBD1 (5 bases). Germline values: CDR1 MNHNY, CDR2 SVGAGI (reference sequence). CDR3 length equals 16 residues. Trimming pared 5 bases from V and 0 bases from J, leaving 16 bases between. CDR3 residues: CASSARDRETNYGYTF. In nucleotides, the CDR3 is TGTGCCAGCAGTGCCCGCGACAGAGAAACTAACTATGGCTACACCTTC.

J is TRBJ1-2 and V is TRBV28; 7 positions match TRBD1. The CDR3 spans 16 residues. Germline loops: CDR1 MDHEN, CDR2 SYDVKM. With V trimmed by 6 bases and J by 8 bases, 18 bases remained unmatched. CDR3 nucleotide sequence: TGTGCCAGCAGACCAAAACCTGTAGAGACAGGGACCGGCTACACCTTC. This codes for CASRPKPVETGTGYTF.

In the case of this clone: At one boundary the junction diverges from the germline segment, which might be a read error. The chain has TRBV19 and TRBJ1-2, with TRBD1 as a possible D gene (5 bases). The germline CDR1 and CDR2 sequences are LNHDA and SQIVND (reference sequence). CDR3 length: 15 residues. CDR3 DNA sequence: TGTGCCAGTAGTCTAGAGGTCAGGGAAGGCTATGGCTACACCTTC. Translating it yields CASSLEVREGYGYTF. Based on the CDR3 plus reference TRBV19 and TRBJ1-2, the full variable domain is DGGITQSPKYLFRKEGQNVTLSCEQNLNHDAMYWYRQDPGQGLRLIYYSQIVNDFQKGDIAEGYSVSREKKESFPLTVTSAQKNPTAFYLCASSLEVREGYGYTFGSGTRLTVV.

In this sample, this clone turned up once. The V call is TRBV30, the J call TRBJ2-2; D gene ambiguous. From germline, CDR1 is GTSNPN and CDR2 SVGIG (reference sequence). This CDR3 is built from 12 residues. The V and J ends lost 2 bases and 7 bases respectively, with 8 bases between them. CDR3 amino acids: CAWSIRGGELFF. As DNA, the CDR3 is TGTGCCTGGAGTATACGAGGCGGGGAGCTGTTTTTT.

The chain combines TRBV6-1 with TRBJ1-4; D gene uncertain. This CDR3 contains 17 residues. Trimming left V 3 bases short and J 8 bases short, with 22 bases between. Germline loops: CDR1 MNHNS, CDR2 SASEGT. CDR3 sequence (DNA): TGTGCCAGCAGTGATCGAGGGAGACTTCAGTCACGGGAAAAACTGTTTTTT. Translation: CASSDRGRLQSREKLFF.

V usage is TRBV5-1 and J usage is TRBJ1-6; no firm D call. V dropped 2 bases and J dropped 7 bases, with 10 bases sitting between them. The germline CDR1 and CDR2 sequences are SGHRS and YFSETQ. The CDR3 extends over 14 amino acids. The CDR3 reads CASSFGYGNSPLHF. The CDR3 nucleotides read TGCGCCAGCAGCTTCGGGTATGGAAATTCACCCCTCCACTTT.

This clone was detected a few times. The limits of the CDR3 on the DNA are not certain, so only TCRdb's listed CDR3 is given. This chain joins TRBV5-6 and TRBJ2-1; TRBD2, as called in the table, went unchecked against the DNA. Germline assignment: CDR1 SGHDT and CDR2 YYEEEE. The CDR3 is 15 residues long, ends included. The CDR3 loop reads CASSFGPGVVNEQFF.

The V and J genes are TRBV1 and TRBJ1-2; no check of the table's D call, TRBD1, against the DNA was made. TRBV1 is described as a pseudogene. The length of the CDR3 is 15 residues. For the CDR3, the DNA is TGCACCAGCAGCTCACGGGGGGAACAGGGGGGGGTGGACACCTTC. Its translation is CTSSSRGEQGGVDTF.

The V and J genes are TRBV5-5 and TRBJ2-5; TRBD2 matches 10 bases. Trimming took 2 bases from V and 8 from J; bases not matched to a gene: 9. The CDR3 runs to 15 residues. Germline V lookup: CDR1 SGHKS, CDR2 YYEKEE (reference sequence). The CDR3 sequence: CASSLTSGAQYTQYF. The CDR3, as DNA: TGTGCCAGCAGCTTAACTAGCGGGGCCCAATATACCCAGTACTTC.

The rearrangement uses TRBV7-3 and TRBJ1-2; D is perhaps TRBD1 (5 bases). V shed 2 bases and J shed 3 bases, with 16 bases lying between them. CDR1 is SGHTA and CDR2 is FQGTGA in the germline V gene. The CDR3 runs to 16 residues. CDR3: CASSLVQQGLDYGYTF. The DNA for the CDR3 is TGTGCCAGCAGCTTAGTACAGCAGGGATTAGACTATGGCTACACCTTC.

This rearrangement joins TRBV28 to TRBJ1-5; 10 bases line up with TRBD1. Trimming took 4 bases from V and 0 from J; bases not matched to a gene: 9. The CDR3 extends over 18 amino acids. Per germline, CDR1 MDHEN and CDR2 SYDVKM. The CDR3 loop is CASSSLRDRGYSNQPQHF. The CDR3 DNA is TGTGCCAGCAGTTCCCTCCGGGACAGGGGATATAGCAATCAGCCCCAGCATTTT.

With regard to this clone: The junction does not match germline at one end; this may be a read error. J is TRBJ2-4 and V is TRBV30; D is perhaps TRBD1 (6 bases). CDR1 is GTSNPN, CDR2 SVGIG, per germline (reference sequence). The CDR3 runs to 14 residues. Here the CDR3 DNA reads TGTGCCTGGACGACACAGGGACCCAAAAACAGTCAGTACTTC. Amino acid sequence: CAWTTQGPKNSQYF. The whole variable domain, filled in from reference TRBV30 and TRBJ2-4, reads SQTIHQWPATLVQPVGSPLSLECTVEGTSNPNLYWYRQAAGRGLQLLFYSVGIGQISSEVPQNLSASRPQDRQFILSSKKLLLSDSGFYLCAWTTQGPKNSQYFGAGTRLSVL.

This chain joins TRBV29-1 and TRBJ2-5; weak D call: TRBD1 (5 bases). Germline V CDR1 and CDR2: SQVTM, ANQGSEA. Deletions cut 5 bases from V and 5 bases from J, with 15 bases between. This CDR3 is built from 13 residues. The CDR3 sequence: CSVSRGEGETQYF. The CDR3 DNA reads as TGCAGCGTTTCTAGGGGCGAAGGGGAGACCCAGTACTTC.

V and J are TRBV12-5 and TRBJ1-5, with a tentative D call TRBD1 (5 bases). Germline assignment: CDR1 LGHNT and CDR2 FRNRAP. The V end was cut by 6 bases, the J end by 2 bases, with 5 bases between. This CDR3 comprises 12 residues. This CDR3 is CASGQGNQPQHF. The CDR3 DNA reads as TGTGCTAGTGGACAGGGCAATCAGCCCCAGCATTTT.

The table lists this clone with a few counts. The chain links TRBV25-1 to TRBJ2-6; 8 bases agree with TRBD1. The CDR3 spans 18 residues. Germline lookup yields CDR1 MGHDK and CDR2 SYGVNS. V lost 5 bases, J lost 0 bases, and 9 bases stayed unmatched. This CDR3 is CASSSRTGPPSGANVLTF. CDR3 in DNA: TGTGCCAGCAGTTCACGGACAGGGCCACCCTCTGGGGCCAACGTCCTGACTTTC.

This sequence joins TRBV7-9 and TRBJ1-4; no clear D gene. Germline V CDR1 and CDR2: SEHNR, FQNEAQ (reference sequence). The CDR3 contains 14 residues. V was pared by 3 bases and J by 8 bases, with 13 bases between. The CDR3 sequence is CASSFRELEEKLFF. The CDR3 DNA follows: TGTGCCAGCAGCTTTCGCGAGCTTGAGGAAAAACTGTTTTTT. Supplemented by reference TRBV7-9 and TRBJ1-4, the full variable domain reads DTGVSQNPRHKITKRGQNVTFRCDPISEHNRLYWYRQTLGQGPEFLTYFQNEAQLEKSRLLSDRFSAERPKGSFSTLEIQRTEQGDSAMYLCASSFRELEEKLFFGSGTQLSVL.

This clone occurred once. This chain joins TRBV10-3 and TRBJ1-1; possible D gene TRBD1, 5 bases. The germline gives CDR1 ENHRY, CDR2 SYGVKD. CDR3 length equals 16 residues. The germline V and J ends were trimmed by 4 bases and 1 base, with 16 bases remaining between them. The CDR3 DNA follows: TGTGCCATCAGTGTACTAATGGGGCGCCGGAACACTGAAGCTTTCTTT. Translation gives CAISVLMGRRNTEAFF.

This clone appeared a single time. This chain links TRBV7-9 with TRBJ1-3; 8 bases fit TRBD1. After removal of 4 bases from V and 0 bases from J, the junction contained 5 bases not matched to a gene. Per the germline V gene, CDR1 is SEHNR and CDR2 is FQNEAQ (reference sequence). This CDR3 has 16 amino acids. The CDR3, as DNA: TGTGCCAGCAGCTGGGGACAGGTCCTCTCTGGAAACACCATATATTTT. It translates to CASSWGQVLSGNTIYF.

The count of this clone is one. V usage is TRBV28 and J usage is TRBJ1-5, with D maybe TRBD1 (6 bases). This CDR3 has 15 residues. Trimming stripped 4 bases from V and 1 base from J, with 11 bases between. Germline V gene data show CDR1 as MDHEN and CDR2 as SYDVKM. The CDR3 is CASSSGEWSNQPQHF. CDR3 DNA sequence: TGTGCCAGCAGTTCAGGGGAGTGGAGCAATCAGCCCCAGCATTTT.

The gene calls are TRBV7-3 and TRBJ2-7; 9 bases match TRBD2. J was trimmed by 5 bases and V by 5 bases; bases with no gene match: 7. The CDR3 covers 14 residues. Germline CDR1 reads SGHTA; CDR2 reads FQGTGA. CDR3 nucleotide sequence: TGTGCCAGCAGCCCGCGGGGGGGCAAGGACGAGCAGTACTTC. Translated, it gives CASSPRGGKDEQYF.